These 21 T cell receptor beta chains were all obtained from the same sample, sequenced in a study of metastatic and nonmetastatic thyroid tumors. TCRdb reprocessed the PCR reads using MiXCR. In the table there are over 8,500 clones, approximately 33% of which are singletons. No patient had received any treatment before thyroid surgery. Sequences were obtained from adjacent normal tissue. The origin of the receptors is a female donor with papillary thyroid cancer or a benign thyroid nodule (not recorded which). Some clones in this sample may be carry-over from other donors' samples.

This clone was seen a handful of times. This rearrangement joins TRBV6-6 to TRBJ2-7, with 8 bases matching TRBD1. Germline V gene sequence: CDR1 MNHNY, CDR2 SVGAGI (reference sequence). V lost 2 bases and J lost 4; bases outside the gene matches: 4. This CDR3 has 14 amino acids. Here the CDR3 DNA reads TGTGCCAGCAGTTACGCCGGACAGGGTTACGAGCAGTACTTC. Translation gives CASSYAGQGYEQYF.

This chain joins TRBV4-1 and TRBJ1-1, with a weak D call TRBD1 (6 bases). This CDR3 has 13 residues. The V gene lost 3 bases and the J gene lost 7 bases, with 12 bases spanning the gap. Germline CDR1 is MGHRA and CDR2 is YSYEKL. The CDR3 DNA sequence: TGCGCCAGCAGCCAGGGGGCTCGTGTTGAAGCTTTCTTT. Its translation: CASSQGARVEAFF.

The rearrangement joins TRBV15 to TRBJ2-7; a weak D match, TRBD2 (5 bases). CDR3 size: 15 residues. The V gene lost 3 bases and the J gene lost 7 bases, with 19 bases spanning the gap. Germline CDR1 is LNHNV and CDR2 is YYDKDF (reference sequence). CDR3 in amino acids: CATSSGNTDSGEQYF. CDR3 sequence (DNA): TGTGCCACCAGCAGCGGGAACACGGACTCTGGGGAGCAGTACTTC.

This chain connects TRBV6-1 to TRBJ1-2; maybe TRBD1 (6 bases). Trimming took off 3 bases at V and 1 base at J, with 9 bases between the two ends. Germline CDR1 reads MNHNS; CDR2 reads SASEGT. The CDR3 is 14 amino acids. The DNA of the CDR3 is TGTGCCAGCAGTGAGGGGGACAATAACTATGGCTACACCTTC. Translated, it gives CASSEGDNNYGYTF.

The chain links TRBV27 to TRBJ2-7; 8 nucleotides agree with TRBD2. Germline CDR1 reads MNHEY; CDR2 reads SMNVEV (reference sequence). J lost 7 bases, V lost 3 bases, and 8 bases had no gene match. The CDR3 totals 14 residues. The CDR3 DNA is TGTGCCAGCAGTTTGGAGCGGGAGTCGAGGGAGCAGTACTTC. Its translation is CASSLERESREQYF.

This sequence joins TRBV28 and TRBJ2-3; D is possibly TRBD1 or TRBD2 (5 bases each). V lost 6 bases and J 6 bases, leaving 25 bases between the germline ends. This CDR3 is 17 amino acids long. From germline, CDR1 is MDHEN and CDR2 SYDVKM. CDR3: CASSPYARGRGPDTQYF. For the CDR3, the DNA is TGTGCCAGCAGCCCATATGCCCGGGGAAGGGGCCCCGATACGCAGTATTTT.

CDR3 in DNA: TGCGCCAGCAGCAGCGTACATGGTACGGTGTGGTACGAGCAGTACTTC. Encoded protein: CASSSVHGTVWYEQYF. The chain employs TRBV5-1 and TRBJ2-7; D is undetermined. Germline CDR1 and CDR2: SGHRS and YFSETQ. The CDR3 sequence is 16 residues long. V dropped 4 bases and J dropped 4 bases, with 21 bases sitting between them.

Relative to its sample, this clone is medium-sized (0.01 to 0.1%). The chain recombines TRBV7-2 with TRBJ2-3; tentative D call: TRBD2 (5 bases). Germline values: CDR1 SGHTA, CDR2 FQGNSA. CDR3 length: 13 amino acids. Trimming removed 5 bases from V and 4 bases from J, with 10 bases in between. CDR3 loop: CASSKRASDTQYF. Written as DNA, the CDR3 is TGTGCCAGCAGCAAGAGGGCGTCAGATACGCAGTATTTT.

This clone was seen only a few times. V is TRBV28 and J is TRBJ1-4, with D possibly TRBD1 on 5 matching bases. The germline gives CDR1 MDHEN, CDR2 SYDVKM. V lost 5 bases and J 5 bases, leaving 6 bases between the germline ends. The CDR3 loop spans 12 amino acids. CDR3 in DNA: TGTGCCAGCAGTGACAGAAATGAAAAACTGTTTTTT. Amino acid sequence: CASSDRNEKLFF.

This clone is categorized as medium-sized. The rearrangement joins TRBV7-9 to TRBJ2-1, with TRBD2 identical over 7 bases. CDR3 length: 17 amino acids. V dropped 4 bases and J dropped 2; count of bases not matched to a gene: 11. Germline V gives CDR1 SEHNR, CDR2 FQNEAQ (reference sequence). The CDR3 DNA reads TGTGCCAGCAGCTCAGGGCGGTGGGAGGGAACCTACAATGAGCAGTTCTTC. Translation gives CASSSGRWEGTYNEQFF.

A note on this clone: No conserved phenylalanine or tryptophan ends this CDR3, so it is likely a read error. No DNA is shown, since the ends of the CDR3 on it are uncertain; the CDR3 is the one TCRdb lists. The chain uses TRBV5-1 and TRBJ2-3; no check of the table's D call, TRBD1, against the DNA was made. Looked up from germline, CDR1 is SGHRS and CDR2 is YFSETQ. A total of 16 residues make up the CDR3, ends included. The CDR3 here is CASTRGQGTDTQYFGA.

In its sample, this clone ranks as large (0.1 to 1%). This rearrangement joins TRBV2 to TRBJ2-7, with D possibly TRBD1 on 6 matching bases. Trimming removed 5 bases from V and 2 bases from J, with 10 bases in between. CDR3 length: 13 amino acids. The germline gives CDR1 SNHLY, CDR2 FYNNEI. The CDR3 region is CASSNRQAYEQYF. The CDR3 bases are TGTGCCAGCAGTAACCGACAGGCCTACGAGCAGTACTTC.

This clone was seen a few times. The junction differs from germline at one of its ends, possibly a read error. The rearrangement joins TRBV6-1 to TRBJ2-7; no reliable D call. The germline CDR1 and CDR2 sequences are MNHNS and SASEGT. The CDR3 is made up of 13 amino acids. The CDR3 here is CVSSEKADYEQYF. The CDR3 DNA sequence: TGTGTCAGCAGCGAGAAGGCAGACTACGAGCAGTACTTC.

The rearrangement links TRBV6-1 to TRBJ1-3; maybe TRBD1 (6 bases). CDR3 length: 15 residues. Germline values: CDR1 MNHNS, CDR2 SASEGT. CDR3 DNA: TGTGCTACGATCTGGGGGCGAGATGCTGGAAACACCATATATTTT. It is translated as CATIWGRDAGNTIYF.

This clone was counted ten times or more. J is TRBJ2-7 and V is TRBV7-9; the match to TRBD2 covers 7 bases. The ends lost 5 bases at V and 5 bases at J; junction bases unmatched: 12. The CDR3 has 15 residues. Germline CDR1 reads SEHNR; CDR2 reads FQNEAQ (reference sequence). CDR3 bases: TGTGCCAGCAGCGGTCGGACTAGTTCGTTCGACGAGCAGTACTTC. Translating it yields CASSGRTSSFDEQYF.

This clone is categorized as large. Other DNA sequences within the sample encode an identical CDR3. The chain combines TRBV6-1 with TRBJ2-3; weak D call: TRBD2 (6 bases). CDR3 length: 15 residues. CDR1 is MNHNS, CDR2 SASEGT, per germline. The V end was cut by 5 bases, the J end by 6 bases, with 18 bases between. The CDR3 reads CASSPSTTSTDTQYF. CDR3 nucleotide sequence: TGTGCCAGCAGTCCATCGACGACTAGTACGGATACGCAGTATTTT.

The chain couples TRBV11-3 to TRBJ2-7; TRBD2 agrees at 16 bases. V gave up 1 base and J gave up 0 bases; unmatched junction bases: 9. This CDR3 has 20 amino acids. Germline V gene data show CDR1 as SGHNT and CDR2 as YENEEA. CDR3 sequence: CASSLGGRGLAGGASYEQYF. The CDR3 nucleotides are TGTGCCAGCAGCTTAGGAGGTAGGGGACTAGCGGGAGGGGCCTCCTACGAGCAGTACTTC. Filled out from reference TRBV11-3 and TRBJ2-7, the complete variable domain reads EAGVVQSPRYKIIEKKQPVAFWCNPISGHNTLYWYLQNLGQGPELLIRYENEEAVDDSQLPKDRFSAERLKGVDSTLKIQPAELGDSAVYLCASSLGGRGLAGGASYEQYFGPGTRLTVT.

CDR3 region: CASSQVARVTSERVEQYF. The CDR3 DNA reads as TGCGCCAGCAGCCAAGTCGCTCGGGTGACTAGCGAGAGAGTAGAGCAGTACTTC. The chain couples TRBV4-1 to TRBJ2-7, with 8 nucleotides matching TRBD2. The germline gives CDR1 MGHRA, CDR2 YSYEKL. CDR3 length: 18 amino acids. With 1 base clipped from V and 7 bases from J, the junction kept 18 bases outside the gene matches.

This clone has a single count. The rearrangement uses TRBV3-1 and TRBJ2-5; D is ambiguous. The length of the CDR3 is 12 residues. From germline, CDR1 is LGHDT and CDR2 YNNKEL (reference sequence). Trimming took 0 bases from V and 4 from J, leaving 3 bases between them. The CDR3 is CASSQDRETQYF. The CDR3 nucleotides read TGTGCCAGCAGCCAAGATCGAGAGACCCAGTACTTC.

This clone was observed a few times. V usage is TRBV5-1 and J usage is TRBJ1-2; D perhaps matches TRBD1 (5 bases). With 5 bases removed from V and 3 bases from J, the gap between germline ends came to 11 bases. The germline V gene encodes CDR1 SGHRS and CDR2 YFSETQ. The CDR3 runs 13 residues. Here the CDR3 reads CASRQDRDYGYTF. CDR3 sequence (DNA): TGCGCCAGCAGACAGGACCGAGACTATGGCTACACCTTC.

This clone has a handful of counts. The chain combines TRBV20-1 with TRBJ1-6; possibly TRBD1 for D (6 bases). Germline values: CDR1 DFQATT, CDR2 SNEGSKA (reference sequence). V lost 6 bases and J lost 6, with 12 bases in between. The CDR3 runs 13 residues. The CDR3 protein is CSAIRQANSPLHF. DNA for the CDR3: TGCAGTGCGATTAGACAGGCTAATTCACCCCTCCACTTT.